The 10 T cell receptor beta chains reported below all come from one sample, sequenced in a study of T cells in Graves' hyperthyroidism and ophthalmopathy. Amplified regions were TCR beta CDR3 sequences from RNA transcripts. HTBI primers were the set used in a first-round RT-PCR of the TCR CDR3. One entry per CDR3 protein, called by TCRdb with MiXCR from the multiplex PCR reads. This sample yields some 600,000 distinct CDR3 sequences, of which approximately 15% are seen a single time; 5.8% belongs to the top ten. Source material: blood. The receptors shown here come from a woman under 40 with Graves' hyperthyroidism that later progressed to Graves' ophthalmopathy.

This clonotype was observed many times. The chain couples TRBV12-3 or TRBV12-4 to TRBJ2-3; tentative D call: TRBD2 (6 bases). V dropped 1 base and J dropped 0 bases, with 8 bases sitting between them. There are 15 residues in the CDR3. CDR3 region: CASSLGAGSTDTQYF. The CDR3 coding sequence is TGTGCCAGCAGTTTAGGGGCGGGAAGCACAGATACGCAGTATTTT.

At least ten counts were recorded for this clonotype. The CDR3 here is CASSAHDGGRRTTEAFF. The CDR3 DNA reads TGTGCCAGCAGCGCGCACGACGGGGGGCGTCGGACCACTGAAGCTTTCTTT. The V gene is TRBV28, the J gene TRBJ1-1, with D possibly being TRBD1 (6 bases). V lost 6 bases and J lost 4, with 24 bases in between. The CDR3 is 17 amino acids. CDR1 is MDHEN and CDR2 is SYDVKM in the germline V gene. Full variable domain (outside the CDR3, taken from reference TRBV28 and TRBJ1-1): DVKVTQSSRYLVKRTGEKVFLECVQDMDHENMFWYRQDPGLGLRLIYFSYDVKMKEKGDIPEGYSVSREKKERFSLILESASTNQTSMYLCASSAHDGGRRTTEAFFGQGTRLTVV.

The V gene is TRBV6-1, the J gene TRBJ2-1, with D unclear. This CDR3 has 11 amino acids. Between the trimmed V and J ends, which lost 6 bases and 6 bases, there was a span of 6 bases. The germline V gene encodes CDR1 MNHNS and CDR2 SASEGT. The CDR3, as DNA: TGTGCCAGCAGGTGGAGCAATGAGCAGTTCTTC. The encoded protein is CASRWSNEQFF.

There are many counts of this clonotype. The chain has TRBV12-5 and TRBJ2-1; D is unresolved. The V gene's germline CDR1 is LGHNT and CDR2 FRNRAP. The CDR3 is made up of 13 amino acids. V lost 3 bases and J lost 7, with 10 bases in between. The CDR3 loop reads CASGFRPGNEQFF. The CDR3 DNA follows: TGTGCTAGTGGTTTTCGCCCTGGGAATGAGCAGTTCTTC. The whole variable domain, filled in from reference TRBV12-5 and TRBJ2-1, reads DARVTQTPRHKVTEMGQEVTMRCQPILGHNTVFWYRQTMMQGLELLAYFRNRAPLDDSGMPKDRFSAEMPDATLATLKIQPSEPRDSAVYFCASGFRPGNEQFFGPGTRLTVL.

This clonotype was counted between two and nine times. The rearrangement joins TRBV4-1 to TRBJ2-7; D might be TRBD2 (6 bases). Looked up from germline, CDR1 is MGHRA and CDR2 is YSYEKL. CDR3 size: 14 residues. V lost 4 bases and J lost 3, with 13 bases in between. Here the CDR3 DNA reads TGCGCCAGCAGCCCCGGCCTGACTAGCTACGAGCAGTACTTC. It is translated as CASSPGLTSYEQYF.

This clonotype came up many times. V usage is TRBV4-1 and J usage is TRBJ2-3; possible D gene TRBD1, 5 bases. The CDR3 is 14 residues long. CDR1 MGHRA and CDR2 YSYEKL come from the germline V gene. Trimming removed 2 bases from V and 4 bases from J, with 10 bases in between. CDR3 loop: CASSQIGVSDTQYF. Here the CDR3 DNA reads TGCGCCAGCAGCCAAATAGGGGTGTCAGATACGCAGTATTTT.

The sample holds many counts of this clonotype. The chain is built from TRBV10-3 and TRBJ1-4; weak D call: TRBD1 (5 bases). CDR1 and CDR2 from the germline V gene are ENHRY and SYGVKD. This CDR3 has 14 amino acids. The V and J ends lost 10 bases and 7 bases respectively, with 19 bases between them. CDR3 DNA: TGTGCCACCGGCCCGGTTTCGGGACCTGAAAAACTGTTTTTT. It translates to CATGPVSGPEKLFF.

This clonotype was found many times. V gene TRBV2 combines with J gene TRBJ1-3, with 11 bases fitting TRBD1. The CDR3 consists of 15 residues. CDR1 and CDR2 from the germline V gene are SNHLY and FYNNEI. Trimming at V came to 7 bases and at J to 9 bases, leaving 11 bases not matched to a gene. The CDR3 nucleotides are TGTGCCAGCAAGGGACAGGGGGGAGAATCAAGCACCATATATTTT. Amino acid sequence: CASKGQGGESSTIYF.

This chain links TRBV14 with TRBJ1-6; possibly TRBD1 for D (6 bases). Germline CDR1 and CDR2: SGHDN and FVKESK. The V end lost 0 bases, the J end lost 11 bases, and 14 bases lay between the germline ends. CDR3 size: 15 residues. The CDR3 spells CASSQDRGWGPPLHF. The DNA of the CDR3 is TGTGCCAGCAGCCAAGACAGGGGCTGGGGTCCACCCCTCCACTTT.

This clonotype was seen ten or more times. This chain's CDR3 is CASSLGLGGSGYTF. DNA of the CDR3: TGTGCCAGCAGCTTAGGTTTGGGGGGATCTGGCTACACCTTC. V is TRBV11-2 and J is TRBJ1-2; D may be TRBD1 (5 bases). Germline V CDR1 and CDR2: SGHAT, FQNNGV. Between the trimmed V and J ends, which lost 1 base and 7 bases, there was a span of 13 bases. This CDR3 has 14 amino acids. The full variable domain, with the rest looked up from reference TRBV11-2 and TRBJ1-2, is EAGVAQSPRYKIIEKRQSVAFWCNPISGHATLYWYQQILGQGPKLLIQFQNNGVVDDSQLPKDRFSAERLKGVDSTLKIQPAKLEDSAVYLCASSLGLGGSGYTFGSGTRLTVV.